The next 27 T cell receptor beta chains were all read from a single sample in a study of identical twins. MiXCR was run by TCRdb on the 5' RACE reads, yielding one entry per CDR3 protein. Among 250,000 to 350,000 distinct CDR3 sequences listed, 9.5% were seen once. This sample was also put to use in a study of yellow fever vaccine responses in identical twins.

Material: CD8+ T cells sorted from blood. The receptors derive from a woman aged 18-35 years in good health.

This clonotype came up a few times. The chain employs TRBV20-1 and TRBJ2-2; 8 bases are shared with TRBD2. The length of the CDR3 is 16 residues. CDR1 DFQATT and CDR2 SNEGSKA come from the germline V gene (reference sequence). Trimming took 2 bases from V and 8 from J; bases not matched to a gene: 13. CDR3 sequence reads: CSARNSGTTNRGELFF. DNA for the CDR3: TGCAGTGCTAGAAATAGCGGGACTACCAACCGAGGGGAGCTGTTTTTT.

In its sample, this clonotype was seen a few times. The chain links TRBV7-8 to TRBJ2-1, with 9 bases lining up with TRBD2. Per the germline V gene, CDR1 is SGHVS and CDR2 is FQNEAQ. This CDR3 has 14 residues. J was trimmed by 8 bases and V by 1 base; bases with no gene match: 3. CDR3 in amino acids: CASSLEAGGDEQFF. The CDR3 DNA sequence: TGTGCCAGCAGCTTAGAAGCGGGAGGCGATGAGCAGTTCTTC.

This clonotype appeared a few times. This chain joins TRBV24-1 and TRBJ2-5; tentative D call: TRBD1 (5 bases). The CDR3 has 14 residues. V was trimmed by 3 bases and J by 7 bases, leaving 14 bases between them. Germline V gene lookup returns CDR1 KGHDR and CDR2 SFDVKD. The CDR3 protein is CATSDVGADSTQYF. In DNA, the CDR3 is TGTGCCACCAGTGATGTAGGGGCAGACTCGACCCAGTACTTC.

This clonotype was counted between two and nine times. The chain carries TRBV20-1 and TRBJ2-7, with D unresolved. V gave up 0 bases and J gave up 2 bases, with 5 bases separating them. Per the germline V gene, CDR1 is DFQATT and CDR2 is SNEGSKA (reference sequence). The CDR3 covers 12 residues. CDR3 in DNA: TGCAGTGCTAGAGACCTTACCTACGAGCAGTACTTC. Its translation is CSARDLTYEQYF.

This clonotype has at least ten counts. The V call is TRBV5-1, the J call TRBJ1-5; D remains ambiguous. Trimming stripped 0 bases from V and 2 bases from J, with 6 bases between. Looked up from germline, CDR1 is SGHRS and CDR2 is YFSETQ. This CDR3 spans 14 amino acids. The CDR3 spells CASSLEGGNQPQHF. The CDR3 region has the DNA TGCGCCAGCAGCTTGGAAGGCGGCAATCAGCCCCAGCATTTT.

The table lists this clonotype with many counts. This chain links TRBV12-3 or TRBV12-4 with TRBJ2-3; 9 bases map to TRBD1. The CDR3 is 17 amino acids. The V segment lost 1 base and the J segment 0 bases; nucleotides outside the gene matches: 5. The CDR3 region has the DNA TGTGCCAGCAGTTTAGGAACAGGGGGCGGGAGCACAGATACGCAGTATTTT. Translation: CASSLGTGGGSTDTQYF.

This clonotype was counted ten times or more. At one end the junction does not follow the germline gene, possibly because of a read error. The chain uses TRBV6-5 and TRBJ2-7; D unclear. This CDR3 is built from 14 residues. CDR1 is MNHEY and CDR2 is SVGAGI in the germline V gene. The CDR3 DNA follows: TGTGCCAGCAGTAACTCAGGACCTCTCTACGAGCAGTACTTC. It translates to CASSNSGPLYEQYF.

The gene calls are TRBV14 and TRBJ2-3; no reliable D call. Looked up from germline, CDR1 is SGHDN and CDR2 is FVKESK. This CDR3 is built from 13 residues. V was clipped by 0 bases and J by 4 bases, with 5 bases between them. CDR3 nucleotide sequence: TGTGCCAGCAGCCAAGATCGGCCAGATACGCAGTATTTT. Translating it yields CASSQDRPDTQYF.

V and J are TRBV4-1 and TRBJ2-3; a possible D gene is TRBD1 (5 bases). V lost 3 bases, J lost 5 bases, and 9 bases lay in between. Per the germline V gene, CDR1 is MGHRA and CDR2 is YSYEKL. There are 13 residues in the CDR3. Here the CDR3 DNA reads TGCGCCAGCAGCCAGCGCAGGGAAGATACGCAGTATTTT. Translation: CASSQRREDTQYF.

The chain joins TRBV24-1 to TRBJ2-1; maybe TRBD1 (6 bases). Germline V CDR1 and CDR2: KGHDR, SFDVKD. The germline V and J ends were trimmed by 2 bases and 3 bases, with 7 bases remaining between them. The CDR3 runs 14 residues. Here the CDR3 reads CATSDWTDYNEQFF. CDR3 coding DNA: TGTGCCACCAGTGATTGGACAGACTACAATGAGCAGTTCTTC.

The chain recombines TRBV28 with TRBJ1-5; no reliable D call. Germline-derived CDR1 and CDR2 are MDHEN and SYDVKM. The V and J ends lost 6 bases and 2 bases respectively, with 11 bases between them. CDR3 length equals 14 residues. The CDR3, as DNA: TGTGCCAGCAGAAACGAGTTCGGCAATCAGCCCCAGCATTTT. Translation gives CASRNEFGNQPQHF.

J is TRBJ2-2 and V is TRBV9; D is perhaps TRBD1 (6 bases). Germline V gives CDR1 SGDLS, CDR2 YYNGEE. The CDR3 is 14 amino acids. Trimming removed 4 bases from V and 6 bases from J, with 13 bases in between. CDR3 DNA: TGTGCCAGCAGCTCATATCAGGGGTCCGGGGAGCTGTTTTTT. Its protein product is CASSSYQGSGELFF. The full variable domain, completed using reference TRBV9 and TRBJ2-2, is DSGVTQTPKHLITATGQRVTLRCSPRSGDLSVYWYQQSLDQGLQFLIQYYNGEERAKGNILERFSAQQFPDLHSELNLSSLELGDSALYFCASSSYQGSGELFFGEGSRLTVL.

This clonotype was seen only a few times. The chain recombines TRBV28 with TRBJ2-7, with D perhaps matching TRBD1 or TRBD2 (5 bases each). Trimming took 2 bases from V and 4 from J, leaving 24 bases between them. Germline CDR1 and CDR2: MDHEN and SYDVKM. CDR3 length equals 18 residues. As DNA, the CDR3 is TGTGCCAGCAGTTTAAATCCCCGATTTGGGGGATCAAGGTACGAGCAGTACTTC. Translating it yields CASSLNPRFGGSRYEQYF.

The gene calls are TRBV7-6 and TRBJ2-5, with TRBD2 matching over 10 bases. The CDR3 covers 18 residues. Unmatched junction bases numbered 14, after V lost 2 bases and J lost 5 bases. CDR1 and CDR2 (germline): SGHVS, FNYEAQ. The CDR3 reads CASSLRASGGLTGETQYF. DNA for the CDR3: TGTGCCAGCAGCTTACGGGCTAGCGGGGGTTTGACGGGGGAGACCCAGTACTTC.

This chain joins TRBV6-1 and TRBJ2-7, with 9 bases identical to TRBD2. CDR1 and CDR2 from the germline V gene are MNHNS and SASEGT. The CDR3 is 14 residues long. V lost 6 bases, J lost 5 bases, and 8 bases stayed unmatched. CDR3: CASRETGLANEQYF. The CDR3 DNA reads TGTGCCAGCAGAGAAACGGGACTAGCAAACGAGCAGTACTTC.

There are a few counts of this clonotype. The genes are TRBV20-1 and TRBJ2-7, with 7 bases aligning to TRBD2. Germline loops: CDR1 DFQATT, CDR2 SNEGSKA (reference sequence). The junction had 10 bases not matched to a gene; V was cut back by 0 bases and J by 2 bases. The CDR3 extends over 16 amino acids. As DNA, the CDR3 is TGCAGTGCTAGAGACGTAGAGGGAGGGGTAACCTACGAGCAGTACTTC. Its protein is CSARDVEGGVTYEQYF.

This rearrangement joins TRBV7-6 to TRBJ2-1, with TRBD1 matching over 11 bases. The CDR3 has 18 amino acids. Germline CDR1 is SGHVS and CDR2 is FNYEAQ. The V segment lost 3 bases and the J segment 0 bases; nucleotides outside the gene matches: 7. The CDR3 DNA reads as TGTGCCAGCAGCTTTCCCGGGACAGGGGGAAGCTCCTACAATGAGCAGTTCTTC. It specifies CASSFPGTGGSSYNEQFF.

This clonotype was recorded at least ten times. The J gene is TRBJ2-2, the V gene TRBV20-1; TRBD1 matches 8 bases. This CDR3 is built from 17 residues. With V trimmed by 0 bases and J by 3 bases, 9 bases remained unmatched. Germline values: CDR1 DFQATT, CDR2 SNEGSKA (reference sequence). CDR3 sequence reads: CSARDLGQGIDTGELFF. The CDR3 DNA sequence: TGCAGTGCTAGAGATCTAGGACAGGGAATCGACACCGGGGAGCTGTTTTTT.

With respect to this clonotype: This may be a read error: a much more frequent sequence differs by one nucleotide. This chain links TRBV28 with TRBJ2-7; D not resolved. Germline V CDR1 and CDR2: MDHEN, SYDVKM. V was shortened by 3 bases and J by 3 bases, with 12 bases between the two germline ends. CDR3 size: 14 residues. This CDR3 is CASSLADYNYEQYF. Written as DNA, the CDR3 is TGTGCCAGCAGTTTGGCGGATTATAACTACGAGCAGTACTTC.

This clonotype was counted between two and nine times. The V call is TRBV4-3, the J call TRBJ2-2, with 13 bases fitting TRBD2. There are 18 residues in the CDR3. Germline-derived CDR1 and CDR2 are LGHNA and YSLEER. V gave up 4 bases and J gave up 4 bases; unmatched junction bases: 9. Written as DNA, the CDR3 is TGCGCCAGCAGCCCAGGGACTAGCGGGATCTACTTCACCGGGGAGCTGTTTTTT. Translation gives CASSPGTSGIYFTGELFF.

This clonotype has just a few counts. The J gene is TRBJ2-7, the V gene TRBV27, with D possibly TRBD1 on 5 matching bases. V was clipped by 0 bases and J by 1 base, with 13 bases between them. The CDR3 has 16 residues. CDR1 and CDR2 (germline): MNHEY, SMNVEV (reference sequence). The CDR3 sequence is CASSLSSDTGSYEQYF. CDR3 sequence (DNA): TGTGCCAGCAGTTTATCGTCCGACACAGGTTCCTACGAGCAGTACTTC.

This clonotype was observed a handful of times. This chain joins TRBV14 and TRBJ2-1; TRBD1 aligns across 9 bases. The CDR3 sequence is 15 residues long. CDR1 and CDR2 from the germline V gene are SGHDN and FVKESK. The V and J ends lost 3 bases and 7 bases, in that order; junction bases with no gene match: 7. The CDR3 DNA sequence: TGTGCCAGCAGCCACCCCGGGACAGGGAGGAATGAGCAGTTCTTC. Translated, it gives CASSHPGTGRNEQFF.

This clonotype appeared many times. J is TRBJ1-6 and V is TRBV27; no clear D. Germline V gene lookup returns CDR1 MNHEY and CDR2 SMNVEV (reference sequence). This CDR3 contains 14 residues. Trimming removed 6 bases at V and 0 bases at J, with 6 bases between. CDR3 bases: TGTGCCAGCAGATATAGCTCCTATAATTCACCCCTCCACTTT. This encodes CASRYSSYNSPLHF.

This rearrangement joins TRBV21-1 to TRBJ2-4; the table gives TRBD2 as D, unverified against the DNA. TRBV21-1 is shown as a pseudogene. This CDR3 region has 11 residues. The CDR3 region is CASSNGRTQYF. The CDR3 DNA reads TGTGCCAGCAGCAACGGGAGGACTCAGTACTTC.

This clonotype has ten or more counts. V gene TRBV28 combines with J gene TRBJ2-1, with D tentatively TRBD2 (7 bases). This CDR3 is built from 15 residues. Trimming took 3 bases from V and 5 from J, leaving 14 bases between them. The germline CDR1 and CDR2 sequences are MDHEN and SYDVKM. CDR3 sequence (DNA): TGTGCCAGCAGTTTCGGGGAGGGGGACCACAATGAGCAGTTCTTC. This sequence encodes CASSFGEGDHNEQFF.

The gene calls are TRBV9 and TRBJ1-1, with a weak D call TRBD1 (5 bases). The V end was cut by 0 bases, the J end by 6 bases, with 12 bases between. The length of the CDR3 is 14 residues. The germline CDR1 and CDR2 sequences are SGDLS and YYNGEE. The CDR3 loop is CASSVVGGLAEAFF. The CDR3 coding sequence is TGTGCCAGCAGCGTAGTGGGGGGGTTGGCTGAAGCTTTCTTT. The full variable domain, rest sourced from reference TRBV9 and TRBJ1-1, is DSGVTQTPKHLITATGQRVTLRCSPRSGDLSVYWYQQSLDQGLQFLIQYYNGEERAKGNILERFSAQQFPDLHSELNLSSLELGDSALYFCASSVVGGLAEAFFGQGTRLTVV.

The V and J genes are TRBV6-4 and TRBJ2-3; D remains unclear. CDR1 and CDR2 from the germline V gene are MRHNA and SNTAGT. The CDR3 has 13 residues. V dropped 3 bases and J dropped 4 bases, with 8 bases sitting between them. Written as DNA, the CDR3 is TGTGCCAGCAGTGATCGGCTAGCAGATACGCAGTATTTT. It yields the protein CASSDRLADTQYF.